This T cell receptor (beta chain) was captured in a study of blood T cell repertoires in COVID-19. Study context: PBMCs, B-cell-depleted T cells, or T cells provided the cDNA or gDNA that made up the material.

Trimming stripped 3 bases from V and 3 bases from J, with 21 bases between. From germline, CDR1 is SGHTA and CDR2 FQGNSA. This CDR3 region has 18 residues. The protocol was immunoSEQ multiplex PCR, while the TCRdb copy is restricted to in-frame clones and leaves out a portion. The data contain 70,000 to 90,000 clones, roughly 70% of them seen just once; the ten biggest clones take up approximately 2.4%. The receptor was derived from a human donor with acute or convalescent COVID-19. The donor label of this sample is uncertain. The J gene is TRBJ1-5, the V gene TRBV7-2; D possibly corresponds to TRBD1 (5 bases). Input material: peripheral blood. The CDR3 reads CASSFSSGTQGPNQPQHF. CDR3 DNA sequence: TGTGCCAGCAGCTTCTCATCGGGGACTCAGGGCCCCAATCAGCCCCAGCATTTT.